The 29 T cell receptor beta chains below come from one sample, sequenced in a study of blood T cell repertoires in COVID-19. Assay: immunoSEQ multiplex PCR; the TCRdb copy retains only in-frame clones and omits some. The data show around 70,000 clones, with roughly nine tenths seen just once and approximately 10% held by the top ten. The specimen was peripheral blood. The receptors were sampled from a man aged 80 or over with acute or convalescent COVID-19.

This chain joins TRBV11-2 and TRBJ2-7; 11 bases fit TRBD2. With 4 bases clipped from V and 4 bases from J, the junction kept 3 bases outside the gene matches. The CDR3 extends over 14 amino acids. Germline V gene lookup returns CDR1 SGHAT and CDR2 FQNNGV. CDR3 amino acids: CASSYGTSGYEQYF. CDR3 DNA: TGTGCCAGCAGCTACGGGACTAGCGGATACGAGCAGTACTTC.

The chain recombines TRBV12-5 with TRBJ2-3, with 11 positions matching TRBD2. The V gene's germline CDR1 is LGHNT and CDR2 FRNRAP. Losses at the gene ends were 5 bases for V and 6 bases for J; bases not matched to a gene: 7. CDR3 length: 15 amino acids. CDR3 DNA: TGTGCTAGTGGTCCTCAGGGACTAGCGGCCGATACGCAGTATTTT. This encodes CASGPQGLAADTQYF.

The rearrangement uses TRBV11-2 and TRBJ2-5, with a weak D call TRBD2 (6 bases). Germline values: CDR1 SGHAT, CDR2 FQNNGV. The CDR3 covers 16 residues. V shed 6 bases and J shed 2 bases, with 19 bases lying between them. CDR3 residues: CASSPIRGSGQETQYF. CDR3 nucleotides: TGTGCCAGCAGTCCCATACGGGGGTCGGGGCAAGAGACCCAGTACTTC. Full variable domain (missing parts from reference TRBV11-2 and TRBJ2-5): EAGVAQSPRYKIIEKRQSVAFWCNPISGHATLYWYQQILGQGPKLLIQFQNNGVVDDSQLPKDRFSAERLKGVDSTLKIQPAKLEDSAVYLCASSPIRGSGQETQYFGPGTRLLVL.

This chain connects TRBV6-5 to TRBJ2-7, with D uncertain. V was pared by 4 bases and J by 0 bases, with 10 bases between. Germline CDR1 reads MNHEY; CDR2 reads SVGAGI. The CDR3 is made up of 14 amino acids. The CDR3 region is CASSLTSSSYEQYF. Here the CDR3 DNA reads TGTGCCAGCAGTTTGACTTCTAGCTCCTACGAGCAGTACTTC.

A few counts support this clone. The rearrangement uses TRBV30 and TRBJ2-1, with 12 bases matching TRBD2. Germline trimming cut 1 base from V and 8 bases from J; bases unmatched to any gene: 3. The length of the CDR3 is 14 residues. Germline V gives CDR1 GTSNPN, CDR2 SVGIG (reference sequence). CDR3 residues: CAWSGLAGADEQFF. DNA for the CDR3: TGTGCCTGGAGTGGACTAGCGGGGGCCGATGAGCAGTTCTTC.

The rearrangement uses TRBV11-2 and TRBJ1-5; possibly TRBD1 for D (5 bases). Germline CDR1 is SGHAT and CDR2 is FQNNGV. The V end lost 0 bases, the J end lost 4 bases, and 10 bases lay between the germline ends. This CDR3 is built from 15 residues. The DNA for the CDR3 is TGTGCCAGCAGCTTAGATGGGCAGGGTAATCAGCCCCAGCATTTT. This codes for CASSLDGQGNQPQHF.

This clone occurred a few times. The chain carries TRBV7-2 and TRBJ1-5, with 9 nucleotides matching TRBD1. The germline V gene has CDR1 SGHTA and CDR2 FQGNSA. The CDR3 length is 15 residues. V lost 4 bases to trimming and J lost 2 bases; unmatched junction nucleotides: 3. DNA for the CDR3: TGTGCCAGCAGCTCAAGGACAGGGGGCAATCAGCCCCAGCATTTT. It specifies CASSSRTGGNQPQHF.

V usage is TRBV5-4 and J usage is TRBJ1-6; D may be TRBD1 (6 bases). Germline-derived CDR1 and CDR2 are SGHNT and YYREEE (reference sequence). The CDR3 runs to 16 residues. Between the trimmed V and J ends, which lost 0 bases and 10 bases, there was a span of 17 bases. CDR3 DNA: TGTGCCAGCAGCTTGGGGGGAGGGGGAATGTGGTCACCCCTCCACTTT. Translation gives CASSLGGGGMWSPLHF.

The chain couples TRBV5-1 to TRBJ2-1; no firm D call. From germline, CDR1 is SGHRS and CDR2 YFSETQ. The CDR3 loop spans 13 amino acids. V lost 1 base, J lost 12 bases, and 14 bases lay in between. CDR3 loop: CASSLPSGERQFF. The DNA of the CDR3 is TGCGCCAGCAGCTTGCCATCCGGAGAGAGGCAGTTCTTC.

The chain recombines TRBV11-1 with TRBJ2-1; D not certain. V lost 2 bases, J lost 4 bases, and 9 bases lay in between. This CDR3 is built from 14 residues. Germline V gene lookup returns CDR1 SGHAT and CDR2 FQDESV (reference sequence). DNA for the CDR3: TGTGCCAGCAGCTTAACGCTACAGTACAATGAGCAGTTCTTC. Amino acids: CASSLTLQYNEQFF. The full variable domain, with the rest looked up from reference TRBV11-1 and TRBJ2-1, is EAEVAQSPRYKITEKSQAVAFWCDPISGHATLYWYRQILGQGPELLVQFQDESVVDDSQLPKDRFSAERLKGVDSTLKIQPAELGDSAMYLCASSLTLQYNEQFFGPGTRLTVL.

The chain has TRBV5-4 and TRBJ1-2; 8 bases line up with TRBD1. The J segment lost 3 bases and the V segment lost 2 bases, leaving 6 bases of the junction unmatched. The CDR3 is 15 amino acids. CDR1 is SGHNT, CDR2 YYREEE, per germline (reference sequence). CDR3 in DNA: TGTGCCAGCAGCTTCCCGGACAGGGCGGACTATGGCTACACCTTC. It encodes CASSFPDRADYGYTF.

The chain employs TRBV19 and TRBJ2-7; 7 nucleotides agree with TRBD1. CDR1 and CDR2 (germline): LNHDA, SQIVND (reference sequence). Losses at the gene ends were 8 bases for V and 3 bases for J; bases not matched to a gene: 4. This CDR3 spans 12 amino acids. CDR3 region: CASSDRDYEQYF. The CDR3 nucleotides read TGTGCCAGTTCCGACAGGGACTACGAGCAGTACTTC. Supplemented by reference TRBV19 and TRBJ2-7, the full variable domain reads DGGITQSPKYLFRKEGQNVTLSCEQNLNHDAMYWYRQDPGQGLRLIYYSQIVNDFQKGDIAEGYSVSREKKESFPLTVTSAQKNPTAFYLCASSDRDYEQYFGPGTRLTVT.

The rearrangement uses TRBV5-6 and TRBJ2-5, with a weak D call TRBD2 (6 bases). From germline, CDR1 is SGHDT and CDR2 YYEEEE. CDR3 length: 14 residues. V lost 5 bases and J 4 bases, leaving 15 bases between the germline ends. This chain's CDR3 is CASSLWGVGETQYF. In nucleotides, the CDR3 is TGTGCCAGCAGTCTCTGGGGGGTGGGAGAGACCCAGTACTTC.

This sequence joins TRBV19 and TRBJ2-1; 14 nucleotides match TRBD2. The trim removed 4 bases at V and 5 bases at J, leaving 4 bases unmatched. This CDR3 contains 16 residues. The germline gives CDR1 LNHDA, CDR2 SQIVND (reference sequence). The CDR3 DNA reads as TGTGCCAGTAGTACATGGGGACTAGCGGGGGACAATGAGCAGTTCTTC. The encoded protein is CASSTWGLAGDNEQFF.

This chain links TRBV5-5 with TRBJ2-2, with D uncertain. Germline assignment: CDR1 SGHKS and CDR2 YYEKEE (reference sequence). V was trimmed by 0 bases and J by 5 bases, leaving 11 bases between them. This CDR3 is built from 15 residues. DNA of the CDR3: TGTGCCAGCAGCTTGGATCCCGCGAGGACCGGGGAGCTGTTTTTT. Encoded protein: CASSLDPARTGELFF.

This chain links TRBV5-4 with TRBJ2-5; maybe TRBD2 (6 bases). Germline loops: CDR1 SGHNT, CDR2 YYREEE (reference sequence). The CDR3 is 13 amino acids. Trimming removed 4 bases at V and 5 bases at J, with 12 bases between. CDR3 nucleotide sequence: TGTGCCAGCAGCCTCCGACTAGAGGAGACCCAGTACTTC. Protein: CASSLRLEETQYF. Looking up the rest from reference TRBV5-4 and TRBJ2-5 gives the full variable domain: ETGVTQSPTHLIKTRGQQVTLRCSSQSGHNTVSWYQQALGQGPQFIFQYYREEENGRGNFPPRFSGLQFPNYSSELNVNALELDDSALYLCASSLRLEETQYFGPGTRLLVL.

The chain links TRBV6-5 to TRBJ1-2, with 7 nucleotides matching TRBD1. Trimming cost V 5 bases and J 1 base; bases outside gene matches: 7. Per germline, CDR1 MNHEY and CDR2 SVGAGI. The CDR3 totals 15 residues. This chain's CDR3 is CASSQRTGLNYGYTF. CDR3 DNA: TGTGCCAGCAGTCAACGGACAGGCCTTAACTATGGCTACACCTTC.

The chain employs TRBV30 and TRBJ1-5; tentative D call: TRBD1 (5 bases). Trimming removed 0 bases at V and 1 base at J, with 10 bases between. CDR3 size: 15 residues. CDR1 is GTSNPN, CDR2 SVGIG, per germline (reference sequence). The CDR3 loop reads CAWSVRGVSNQPQHF. CDR3 DNA: TGTGCCTGGAGTGTACGGGGGGTAAGCAATCAGCCCCAGCATTTT.

This chain joins TRBV5-5 and TRBJ2-2, with TRBD2 identical over 11 bases. The CDR3 has 16 residues. The germline CDR1 and CDR2 sequences are SGHKS and YYEKEE (reference sequence). Unmatched junction bases numbered 5, after V lost 5 bases and J lost 2 bases. The CDR3 sequence: CASSPLAGGNTGELFF. The CDR3 DNA is TGTGCCAGCAGTCCTCTAGCGGGAGGAAACACCGGGGAGCTGTTTTTT.

The CDR3 region is CASSLGGTASTDTQYF. CDR3 DNA sequence: TGCGCCAGCAGCTTGGGAGGGACAGCTAGCACAGATACGCAGTATTTT. The chain links TRBV5-1 to TRBJ2-3, with TRBD1 matching over 7 bases. V was pared by 0 bases and J by 0 bases, with 4 bases of the junction left unmatched. Per germline, CDR1 SGHRS and CDR2 YFSETQ. This CDR3 has 16 amino acids.

The chain is built from TRBV2 and TRBJ2-1; no clear D. Germline CDR1 and CDR2: SNHLY and FYNNEI. This CDR3 is built from 13 residues. V lost 6 bases, J lost 0 bases, and 6 bases lay in between. CDR3 residues: CASRSSSYNEQFF. The CDR3 coding sequence is TGTGCCAGCAGGTCTAGCTCCTACAATGAGCAGTTCTTC.

The gene calls are TRBV5-8 and TRBJ1-1; 7 nucleotides align to TRBD1. The CDR3 extends over 16 amino acids. The germline gives CDR1 SGHTS, CDR2 YDEGEE. Losses at the gene ends were 0 bases for V and 4 bases for J; bases not matched to a gene: 9. The CDR3 nucleotides are TGTGCCAGCAGCTTGGTATGGACAGGAAGATCCACTGAAGCTTTCTTT. This gives the protein CASSLVWTGRSTEAFF.

V is TRBV5-1 and J is TRBJ2-7, with TRBD1 matching over 7 bases. The CDR3 loop spans 16 amino acids. Germline V lookup: CDR1 SGHRS, CDR2 YFSETQ. Trimming cost V 4 bases and J 0 bases; bases outside gene matches: 10. The CDR3: CASSPGQVPPSYEQYF. In nucleotides, the CDR3 is TGCGCCAGCAGCCCCGGACAGGTCCCCCCCTCCTACGAGCAGTACTTC.

The V and J genes are TRBV2 and TRBJ1-1; 8 bases match TRBD1. The CDR3 covers 14 residues. Germline CDR1 and CDR2: SNHLY and FYNNEI. Unmatched junction bases numbered 6, after V lost 6 bases and J lost 3 bases. This CDR3 is CASSVDRADTEAFF. The DNA of the CDR3 is TGTGCCAGCAGCGTGGACAGGGCGGACACTGAAGCTTTCTTT.

The rearrangement joins TRBV10-3 to TRBJ1-5; D is unclear. The CDR3 length is 13 residues. The germline V gene encodes CDR1 ENHRY and CDR2 SYGVKD. Trimming took 3 bases from V and 5 from J, leaving 8 bases between them. The CDR3 loop is CAISEVGDQPQHF. The CDR3 bases are TGTGCCATCAGTGAAGTCGGGGATCAGCCCCAGCATTTT.

This rearrangement joins TRBV19 to TRBJ2-1; 7 nucleotides agree with TRBD2. The J segment lost 0 bases and the V segment lost 5 bases, leaving 4 bases of the junction unmatched. Germline V gene sequence: CDR1 LNHDA, CDR2 SQIVND (reference sequence). This CDR3 region has 15 residues. Here the CDR3 reads CASSASGNSYNEQFF. The CDR3, as DNA: TGTGCCAGTAGTGCCAGCGGGAACTCCTACAATGAGCAGTTCTTC. The full variable domain, its missing parts supplied by reference TRBV19 and TRBJ2-1, is DGGITQSPKYLFRKEGQNVTLSCEQNLNHDAMYWYRQDPGQGLRLIYYSQIVNDFQKGDIAEGYSVSREKKESFPLTVTSAQKNPTAFYLCASSASGNSYNEQFFGPGTRLTVL.

This chain joins TRBV19 and TRBJ1-1; weak D call: TRBD1 (6 bases). The ends were cut back, 5 bases at V and 3 bases at J, with 10 bases in the middle. This CDR3 region has 13 residues. Germline lookup yields CDR1 LNHDA and CDR2 SQIVND (reference sequence). In nucleotides, the CDR3 is TGTGCCAGTAGTTCCCACAGGGACACTGAAGCTTTCTTT. Protein: CASSSHRDTEAFF.

The genes are TRBV19 and TRBJ1-5, with D possibly matching TRBD1 (5 bases). Germline V gene sequence: CDR1 LNHDA, CDR2 SQIVND (reference sequence). Deletions cut 3 bases from V and 3 bases from J, with 9 bases between. This CDR3 has 14 amino acids. The CDR3 protein is CASSITRDNQPQHF. The CDR3 region has the DNA TGTGCCAGTAGTATTACCAGGGACAATCAGCCCCAGCATTTT.

The CDR3 sequence is CAISEDRVRGYTF. CDR3 bases: TGTGCCATCAGTGAGGACAGGGTTAGGGGCTACACCTTC. The chain has TRBV10-3 and TRBJ1-2, with 7 bases matching TRBD1. From germline, CDR1 is ENHRY and CDR2 SYGVKD. This CDR3 is built from 13 residues. With V trimmed by 2 bases and J by 8 bases, 5 bases remained unmatched.